This entry lists 16 T cell receptor beta chains sequenced from one sample in a study of cytomegalovirus exposure and HLA in healthy donors. Primers for the PCR totalled 60 Vbeta and 13 Jbeta. Using immunoSEQ multiplex PCR, the repertoire was profiled, and TCRdb retains in-frame clones only, with some absent. In the table there are roughly 150,000 clones, roughly four fifths of which are singletons. Material: PBMCs. The receptors stem from a male donor in good health and CMV-seronegative.

This clone was recorded only once. CDR3 in amino acids: CASSEGTGPARVWNEQYF. The CDR3 DNA follows: TGTGCCAGCAGTGAGGGGACAGGGCCCGCCAGAGTATGGAACGAGCAGTACTTC. The chain has TRBV2 and TRBJ2-7; 9 positions match TRBD1. The germline V gene has CDR1 SNHLY and CDR2 FYNNEI. Trimming took 3 bases from V and 5 from J; bases not matched to a gene: 17. This CDR3 comprises 18 residues.

This clone was picked up a small number of times. The CDR3 sequence is CASFGGVEAFF. Here the CDR3 DNA reads TGTGCCAGCTTCGGGGGGGTTGAAGCTTTCTTT. The chain recombines TRBV6-5 with TRBJ1-1; TRBD1 is a possible D gene (5 bases). The CDR3 contains 11 residues. Trimming pared 8 bases from V and 7 bases from J, leaving 11 bases between. Germline CDR1 is MNHEY and CDR2 is SVGAGI.

The chain uses TRBV6-5 and TRBJ2-7; 8 nucleotides line up with TRBD2. The CDR3 contains 13 residues. The trim removed 4 bases at V and 5 bases at J, leaving 4 bases unmatched. Germline-derived CDR1 and CDR2 are MNHEY and SVGAGI. The CDR3 DNA sequence: TGTGCCAGCAGTTCAGCGGGAGTCCACGAGCAGTACTTC. Translated: CASSSAGVHEQYF.

CDR3 DNA sequence: TGTGCCAGCGGGGGACAGGGAACCGGGGAGCTGTTTTTT. It is translated as CASGGQGTGELFF. V gene TRBV2 combines with J gene TRBJ2-2; 9 bases map to TRBD1. V trimming: 8 bases; J trimming: 5 bases; junction bases outside the gene matches: 3. CDR1 is SNHLY, CDR2 FYNNEI, per germline. The CDR3 is 13 amino acids.

Only one count was recorded for this clone. The chain couples TRBV19 to TRBJ2-7; a possible D gene is TRBD2 (6 bases). V was pared by 5 bases and J by 4 bases, with 12 bases between. Germline V gene lookup returns CDR1 LNHDA and CDR2 SQIVND (reference sequence). The CDR3 runs to 13 residues. DNA for the CDR3: TGTGCCAGTAGTCTTGGACTACATTACGAGCAGTACTTC. This encodes CASSLGLHYEQYF.

A single count supports this clone. This chain joins TRBV10-3 and TRBJ1-2; D is unresolved. The germline V gene encodes CDR1 ENHRY and CDR2 SYGVKD. Deletions cut 10 bases from V and 2 bases from J, with 14 bases between. The CDR3 has 13 amino acids. CDR3 region: CASTGDFNYGYTF. The CDR3 region has the DNA TGTGCCAGCACGGGAGATTTCAACTATGGCTACACCTTC.

The genes are TRBV29-1 and TRBJ1-2; D not certain. This CDR3 is 13 amino acids long. V was clipped by 7 bases and J by 1 base, with 13 bases between them. The germline gives CDR1 SQVTM, CDR2 ANQGSEA. The CDR3 sequence: CSAPDYFNYGYTF. The CDR3 DNA reads TGCAGCGCCCCGGACTACTTTAACTATGGCTACACCTTC.

This chain connects TRBV4-3 to TRBJ1-1; TRBD1 matches 7 bases. CDR1 and CDR2 from the germline V gene are LGHNA and YSLEER. V shed 0 bases, J shed 3 bases, and the junction held 4 bases outside the gene matches. The CDR3 spans 15 residues. The CDR3 region has the DNA TGCGCCAGCAGCCAAGATGGGACAGTATACACTGAAGCTTTCTTT. Residues: CASSQDGTVYTEAFF.

This chain links TRBV27 with TRBJ2-2; no clear D. Germline V lookup: CDR1 MNHEY, CDR2 SMNVEV (reference sequence). Trimming left V 2 bases short and J 8 bases short, with 12 bases between. This CDR3 comprises 14 residues. CDR3 coding DNA: TGTGCCAGCAGTTTAGGATCAACGAGGGGGGAGCTGTTTTTT. This gives the protein CASSLGSTRGELFF.

The chain combines TRBV4-1 with TRBJ2-2; 7 nucleotides agree with TRBD2. V shed 2 bases, J shed 6 bases, and the junction held 6 bases outside the gene matches. Looked up from germline, CDR1 is MGHRA and CDR2 is YSYEKL. The CDR3 length is 15 residues. CDR3 nucleotides: TGCGCCAGCAGCCAAACTACAGCGGGATCCGGGGAGCTGTTTTTT. This codes for CASSQTTAGSGELFF.

The chain employs TRBV7-2 and TRBJ1-3; 8 bases are shared with TRBD1. This CDR3 spans 15 amino acids. V shed 4 bases and J 0 bases; nucleotides not matched to a gene: 2. Germline V gene lookup returns CDR1 SGHTA and CDR2 FQGNSA. The CDR3: CASSSGQGSGNTIYF. The CDR3 coding sequence is TGTGCCAGCAGCTCTGGACAGGGCTCTGGAAACACCATATATTTT.

The genes are TRBV27 and TRBJ2-7; 8 nucleotides align to TRBD2. This CDR3 spans 14 amino acids. Trimming took 4 bases from V and 4 from J; bases not matched to a gene: 6. The V gene's germline CDR1 is MNHEY and CDR2 SMNVEV (reference sequence). The CDR3 is CASSYTSGPYEQYF. The DNA for the CDR3 is TGTGCCAGCAGTTATACTAGCGGCCCTTACGAGCAGTACTTC.

The gene calls are TRBV30 and TRBJ1-5; perhaps TRBD1 as D (6 bases). CDR1 is GTSNPN and CDR2 is SVGIG in the germline V gene (reference sequence). The CDR3 contains 13 residues. V was shortened by 6 bases and J by 3 bases, with 12 bases between the two germline ends. The CDR3, as DNA: TGTGCCTGTACAGGGAGTCCCAATCAGCCCCAGCATTTT. Translating gives CACTGSPNQPQHF.

The chain recombines TRBV4-1 with TRBJ1-5; no firm D call. The CDR3 runs 13 residues. Germline CDR1 MGHRA, CDR2 YSYEKL. The V end lost 1 base, the J end lost 7 bases, and 8 bases lay between the germline ends. Here the CDR3 DNA reads TGCGCCAGCAGCCAAGTGGCGGGACAGCCCCAGCATTTT. Protein: CASSQVAGQPQHF.

This chain joins TRBV7-3 and TRBJ1-1, with a weak D call TRBD1 (5 bases). The CDR3 has 14 residues. Per the germline V gene, CDR1 is SGHTA and CDR2 is FQGTGA. Trimming removed 5 bases at V and 10 bases at J, with 20 bases between. In DNA form, the CDR3 reads TGTGCCAGCAGCCCTTGGGGGAGGGGCCCTGGAGCTTTCTTT. Encoded protein: CASSPWGRGPGAFF.

V is TRBV27 and J is TRBJ2-7; D is uncertain. V lost 2 bases and J lost 0, with 8 bases in between. The germline gives CDR1 MNHEY, CDR2 SMNVEV (reference sequence). The CDR3 has 14 residues. CDR3 sequence: CASSLAAHSYEQYF. The CDR3 nucleotides read TGTGCCAGCAGTTTAGCGGCCCACTCCTACGAGCAGTACTTC.